The present TCR beta chain was sequenced within a study of long-term antiretroviral therapy in people with HIV. Turning to this clone: Its antigen is currently unknown.

It was version v3.0 of the immunoSEQ assay that was run at survey level. Measured with immunoSEQ multiplex PCR; TCRdb has only the in-frame clones, and not every one. This repertoire shows just under 20,000 clones, 76% found once; its top ten account for more than 9%. Cryopreserved PBMC, at about 0.95-10 million per sample, were present before DNA extraction. Whole-study findings and limits: Clones that expanded before ART (that is, prior to treatment) dominated the repertoire at all time points. HIV repertoires showed narrower CDR3 length ranges than controls.

The sequenced sample was unsorted PBMCs, obtained 0.5 years before starting antiretroviral therapy. The source of this sequence is a man aged 18 to 29 with HIV.

The CDR3 DNA reads TGTGCCAGCAGCTTAGACGGGACAGCTAACTACGAGCAGTACTTC. Translation gives CASSLDGTANYEQYF. This rearrangement joins TRBV7-9 to TRBJ2-7, with TRBD1 identical over 7 bases. This CDR3 region has 15 residues. Trimming at V came to 1 base and at J to 3 bases, leaving 6 bases not matched to a gene. The germline gives CDR1 SEHNR, CDR2 FQNEAQ (reference sequence).